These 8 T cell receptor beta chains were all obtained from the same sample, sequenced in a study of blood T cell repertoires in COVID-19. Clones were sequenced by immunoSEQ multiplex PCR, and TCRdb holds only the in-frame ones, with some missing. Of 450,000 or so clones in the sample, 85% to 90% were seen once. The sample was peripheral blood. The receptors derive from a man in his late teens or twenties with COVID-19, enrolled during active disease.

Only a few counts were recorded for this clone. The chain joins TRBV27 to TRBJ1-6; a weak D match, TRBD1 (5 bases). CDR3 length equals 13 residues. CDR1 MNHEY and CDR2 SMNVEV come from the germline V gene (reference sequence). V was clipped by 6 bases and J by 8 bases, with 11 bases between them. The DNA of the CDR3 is TGTGCCAGCAGGTTCCAGGGTGATTCACCCCTCCACTTT. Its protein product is CASRFQGDSPLHF.

The CDR3 reads CASNTEGRGSYEQYF. The CDR3 DNA follows: TGTGCCAGCAACACCGAAGGCAGGGGCTCCTACGAGCAGTACTTC. The V call is TRBV2, the J call TRBJ2-7, with TRBD1 as a possible D gene (6 bases). Germline-derived CDR1 and CDR2 are SNHLY and FYNNEI. The CDR3 contains 15 residues. Between the trimmed V and J ends, which lost 7 bases and 0 bases, there was a span of 16 bases. Full variable domain (remainder filled in from reference TRBV2 and TRBJ2-7): EPEVTQTPSHQVTQMGQEVILRCVPISNHLYFYWYRQILGQKVEFLVSFYNNEISEKSEIFDDQFSVERPDGSNFTLKIRSTKLEDSAMYFCASNTEGRGSYEQYFGPGTRLTVT.

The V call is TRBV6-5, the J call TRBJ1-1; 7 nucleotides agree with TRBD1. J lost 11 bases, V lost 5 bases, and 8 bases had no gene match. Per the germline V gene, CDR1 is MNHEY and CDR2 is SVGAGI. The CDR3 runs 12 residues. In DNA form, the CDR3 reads TGTGCCAGCAGTAGACAGGGTCCGGGGGCTTTCTTT. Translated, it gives CASSRQGPGAFF.

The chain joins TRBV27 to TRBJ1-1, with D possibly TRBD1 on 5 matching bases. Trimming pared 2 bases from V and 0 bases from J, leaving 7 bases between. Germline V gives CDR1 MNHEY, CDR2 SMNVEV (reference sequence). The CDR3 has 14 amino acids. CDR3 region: CASSLRTMNTEAFF. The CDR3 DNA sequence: TGTGCCAGCAGTTTAAGGACAATGAACACTGAAGCTTTCTTT.

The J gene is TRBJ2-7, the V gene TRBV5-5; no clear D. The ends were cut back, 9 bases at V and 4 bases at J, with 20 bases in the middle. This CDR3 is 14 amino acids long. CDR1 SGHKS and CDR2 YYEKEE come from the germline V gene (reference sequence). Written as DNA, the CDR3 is TGTGCCACCCACCCAGAAGACAACGTATACGAGCAGTACTTC. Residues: CATHPEDNVYEQYF. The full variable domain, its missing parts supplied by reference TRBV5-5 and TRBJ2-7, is DAGVTQSPTHLIKTRGQQVTLRCSPISGHKSVSWYQQVLGQGPQFIFQYYEKEERGRGNFPDRFSARQFPNYSSELNVNALLLGDSALYLCATHPEDNVYEQYFGPGTRLTVT.

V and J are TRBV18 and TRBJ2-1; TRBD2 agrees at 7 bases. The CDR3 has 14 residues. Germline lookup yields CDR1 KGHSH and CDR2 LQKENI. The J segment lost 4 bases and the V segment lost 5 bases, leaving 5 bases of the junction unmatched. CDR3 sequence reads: CASSVTSEYNEQFF. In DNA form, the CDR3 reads TGTGCCAGCTCAGTAACTAGCGAGTACAATGAGCAGTTCTTC. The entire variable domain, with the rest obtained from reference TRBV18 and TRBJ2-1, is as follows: NAGVMQNPRHLVRRRGQEARLRCSPMKGHSHVYWYRQLPEEGLKFMVYLQKENIIDESGMPKERFSAEFPKEGPSILRIQQVVRGDSAAYFCASSVTSEYNEQFFGPGTRLTVL.

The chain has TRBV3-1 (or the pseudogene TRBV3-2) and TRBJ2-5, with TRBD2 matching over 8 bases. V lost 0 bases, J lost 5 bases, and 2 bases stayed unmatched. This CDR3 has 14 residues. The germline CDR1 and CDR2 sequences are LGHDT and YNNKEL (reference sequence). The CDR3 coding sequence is TGTGCCAGCAGCCAAGACCCGGGGGGGGAGACCCAGTACTTC. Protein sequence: CASSQDPGGETQYF.

CDR3 in amino acids: CASSSGIGKNIQYF. The CDR3 nucleotides read TGTGCCAGCAGCTCTGGCATCGGGAAAAACATTCAGTACTTC. The chain is built from TRBV7-2 and TRBJ2-4; D gene ambiguous. Germline loops: CDR1 SGHTA, CDR2 FQGNSA. The CDR3 is 14 residues long. Trimming took 4 bases from V and 4 from J, leaving 11 bases between them.